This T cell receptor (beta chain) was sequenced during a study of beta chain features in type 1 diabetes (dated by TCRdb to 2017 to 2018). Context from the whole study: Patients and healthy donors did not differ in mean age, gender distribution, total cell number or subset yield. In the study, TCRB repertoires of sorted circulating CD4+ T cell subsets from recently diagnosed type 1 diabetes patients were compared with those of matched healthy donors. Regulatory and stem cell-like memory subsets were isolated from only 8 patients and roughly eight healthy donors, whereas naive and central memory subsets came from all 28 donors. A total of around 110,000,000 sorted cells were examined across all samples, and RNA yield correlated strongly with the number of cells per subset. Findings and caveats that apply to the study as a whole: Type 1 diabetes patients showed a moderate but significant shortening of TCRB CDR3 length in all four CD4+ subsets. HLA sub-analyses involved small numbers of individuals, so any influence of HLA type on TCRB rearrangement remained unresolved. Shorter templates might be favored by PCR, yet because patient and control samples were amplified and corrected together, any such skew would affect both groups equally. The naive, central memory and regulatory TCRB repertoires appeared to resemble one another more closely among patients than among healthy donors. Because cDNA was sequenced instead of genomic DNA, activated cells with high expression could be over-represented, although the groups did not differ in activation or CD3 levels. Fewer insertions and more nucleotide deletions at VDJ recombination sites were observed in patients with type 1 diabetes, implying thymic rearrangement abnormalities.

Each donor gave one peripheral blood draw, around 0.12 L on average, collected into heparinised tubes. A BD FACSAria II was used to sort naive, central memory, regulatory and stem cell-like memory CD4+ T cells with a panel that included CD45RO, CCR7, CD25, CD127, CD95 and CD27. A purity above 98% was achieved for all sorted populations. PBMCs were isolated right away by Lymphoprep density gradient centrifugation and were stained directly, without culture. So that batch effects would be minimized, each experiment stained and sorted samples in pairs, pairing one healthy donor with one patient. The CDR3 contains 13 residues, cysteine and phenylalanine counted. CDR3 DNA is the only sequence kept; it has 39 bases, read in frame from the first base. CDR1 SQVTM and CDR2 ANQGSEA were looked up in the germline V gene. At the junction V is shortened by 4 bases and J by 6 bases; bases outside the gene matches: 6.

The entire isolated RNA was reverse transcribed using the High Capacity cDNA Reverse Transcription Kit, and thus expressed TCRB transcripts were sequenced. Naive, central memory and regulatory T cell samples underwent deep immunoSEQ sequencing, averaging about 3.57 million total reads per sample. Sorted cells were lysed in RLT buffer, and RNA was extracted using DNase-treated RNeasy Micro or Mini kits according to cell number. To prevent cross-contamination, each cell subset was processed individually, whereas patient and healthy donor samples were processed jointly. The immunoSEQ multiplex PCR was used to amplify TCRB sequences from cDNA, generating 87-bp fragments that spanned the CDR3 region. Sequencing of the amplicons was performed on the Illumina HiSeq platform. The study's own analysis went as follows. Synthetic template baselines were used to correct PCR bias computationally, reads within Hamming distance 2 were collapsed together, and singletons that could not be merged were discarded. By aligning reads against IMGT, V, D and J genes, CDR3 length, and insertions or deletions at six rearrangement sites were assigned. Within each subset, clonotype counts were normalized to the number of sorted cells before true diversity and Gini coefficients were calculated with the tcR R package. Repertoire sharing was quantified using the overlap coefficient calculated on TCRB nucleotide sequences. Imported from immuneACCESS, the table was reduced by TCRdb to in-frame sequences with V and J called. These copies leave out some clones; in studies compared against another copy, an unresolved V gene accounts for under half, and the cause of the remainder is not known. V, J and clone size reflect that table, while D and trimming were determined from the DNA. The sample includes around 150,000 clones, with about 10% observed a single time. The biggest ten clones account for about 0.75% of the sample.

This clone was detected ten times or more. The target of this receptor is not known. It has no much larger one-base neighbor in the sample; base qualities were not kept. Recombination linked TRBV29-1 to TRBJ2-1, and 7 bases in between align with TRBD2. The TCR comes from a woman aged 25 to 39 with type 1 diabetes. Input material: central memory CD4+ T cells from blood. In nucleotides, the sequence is TGCAGCGTTGCGTCCGGACTAGTCAATGAGCAGTTCTTC. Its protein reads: CSVASGLVNEQFF.